This T cell receptor (beta chain) was obtained from a study of OX40 agonist ivuxolimab in advanced cancers. Study-level information: Intravenous ivuxolimab at 0.01 to 10 mg/kg was given to patients every 2 weeks.

TCRdb keeps only in-frame clones here, not all; method: immunoSEQ multiplex PCR. The sample has roughly 77,000 clones; approximately 80% are singletons. Trimming took off 6 bases at V and 4 bases at J, with 8 bases between the two ends. This CDR3 comprises 12 residues. Per the germline V gene, CDR1 is SGHTA and CDR2 is FQGNSA. J is TRBJ2-3 and V is TRBV7-2; no clear D gene. Sequenced here: CD4+ or CD8+ T cells sorted from blood, sampled in a trial of the OX40 agonist ivuxolimab. This sequence was found in an adult with an advanced solid tumor such as melanoma, head and neck, liver or kidney cancer. This chain's CDR3 is CASSLVADTQYF. The CDR3 DNA is TGTGCCAGCAGTTTGGTCGCAGATACGCAGTATTTT.